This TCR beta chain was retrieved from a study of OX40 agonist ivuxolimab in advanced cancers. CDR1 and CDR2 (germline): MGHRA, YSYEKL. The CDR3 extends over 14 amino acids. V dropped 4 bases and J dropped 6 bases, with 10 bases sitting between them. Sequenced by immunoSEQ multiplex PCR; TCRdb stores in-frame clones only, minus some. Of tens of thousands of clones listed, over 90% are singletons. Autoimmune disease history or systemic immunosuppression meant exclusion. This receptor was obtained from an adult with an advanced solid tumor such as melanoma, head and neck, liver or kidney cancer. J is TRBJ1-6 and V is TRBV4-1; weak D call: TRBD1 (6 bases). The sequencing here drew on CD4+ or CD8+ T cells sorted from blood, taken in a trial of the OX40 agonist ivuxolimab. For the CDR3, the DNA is TGCGCCAGCAGCCCCGGACAGCGTAATTCACCCCTCCACTTT. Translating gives CASSPGQRNSPLHF.